This T cell receptor (beta chain) was sequenced during a study of post-analysis software for immune sequencing data (dated by TCRdb to between 2015 and 2016). As for the study more broadly: Disease courses on record covered relapsing-remitting, secondary progressive and progressive-relapsing multiple sclerosis, though some patients had no subtype annotation. The multiple sclerosis patient repertoires were compared with more than 9 previously published healthy control repertoires from donors aged 6 to 25 years. A subset of samples was prepared in parallel using single-end sample barcoding, then pooled and co-amplified after Illumina adapter ligation. The paper as a whole reports these results and caveats: The control group was slightly older than the multiple sclerosis patient group. Significantly lower normalized Chao1 diversity was found in multiple sclerosis patients than in controls, suggesting substantial peripheral T-cell clonal expansion. Significantly higher frequencies in patients than in controls were found for roughly 5 TRBV segments, including TRBV5-6, TRBV5-1 and TRBV20-1. Direct clustering with F measure showed strong co-clustering of samples prepared in the same batch, prompting a batch-effect correction.

On this clonotype: Which antigen it targets is not known. It has no much larger one-base neighbor in the sample; base qualities were not kept.

TCR beta repertoires were profiled from peripheral blood of over 10 young patients with multiple sclerosis to demonstrate the VDJtools post-analysis software. Multiple sclerosis patients were children and adolescents aged roughly 6 to 15 years. The CDR3 numbers 17 residues from cysteine through phenylalanine. Here the CDR3 DNA is all that survives: 51 bases in frame from base 1. CDR1 is given as SGHTA and CDR2 as FQGNSA, both from the germline V gene. V trim: 2 bases; J trim: 2 bases; unmatched bases: 4. The library was prepared using PCR. Instrument on record: Illumina HiSeq 2500. Unique molecular identifiers were incorporated into TCR beta cDNA libraries to reduce PCR and sequencing biases. Some 500,000 cDNA molecules were obtained for every 1 to 10 million input T cells, so each molecule roughly corresponded to one T cell. Patient libraries were prepared and sequenced with the same protocol used for the earlier healthy control dataset. Samples belonging to the same batch were prepared together, multiplexed and sequenced on a shared HiSeq lane. The source study handled its data this way. Raw barcoded reads were processed with MIGEC, discarding single-read molecular identifier groups before consensus assembly and CDR3 extraction. Clonotype tables were post-analysed with VDJtools, normalizing diversity by down-sampling all datasets to the smallest sample size. In repertoire overlap clustering, CDR3 amino acid sequences, but not nucleotide sequences, were matched to correct batch-related cross-sample contamination. The raw public reads went through TCRdb reprocessing: fastp at Q25, MiXCR clone calling, in-frame beta chains kept. Entries are consolidated by CDR3 protein sequence, retaining the most common genes and DNA. What appears here as the V and J calls and clone size reflects TCRdb's work, not the paper's. The sample records about 820,000 distinct CDR3 sequences, 53% of which are singletons. The biggest ten clones account for under 6% of the sample.

The rearranged segments are TRBV7-2 and TRBJ2-1; 12 central nucleotides agree with TRBD2. The sample taken for sequencing was blood. The sequence came from a girl aged 5-17 years with multiple sclerosis. The CDR3: CASSLLAGGPAYNEQFF. The base sequence is TGTGCCAGCAGCTTACTAGCGGGAGGGCCGGCCTACAATGAGCAGTTCTTC.